This TCR beta chain was sequenced in a study of cytomegalovirus exposure and HLA in healthy donors. Overall study findings and caveats: The authors enumerated 164 TCR beta chains as linked to cytomegalovirus.

TCRdb keeps only in-frame clones here, not all; method: immunoSEQ multiplex PCR. Here the sample spans some 130,000 clones, 84% being singletons. Remarks on this clone: The antigen is not known.

The CDR3 sequence is 15 residues long. The germline gives CDR1 MNHEY, CDR2 SMNVEV (reference sequence). Trimming removed 2 bases at V and 1 base at J, with 11 bases between. It was the approximately 120-subject validation cohort, separate from the roughly 700-subject first cohort, to which the donors belonged. The sequence came from a woman younger than 45 in good health and CMV-seronegative. Sequencing was done on a sample of PBMCs. The chain has TRBV27 and TRBJ1-1; D possibly corresponds to TRBD1 (5 bases). CDR3 in amino acids: CASSLVWTPNTEAFF. The CDR3 DNA is TGTGCCAGCAGTTTAGTCTGGACACCGAACACTGAAGCTTTCTTT.